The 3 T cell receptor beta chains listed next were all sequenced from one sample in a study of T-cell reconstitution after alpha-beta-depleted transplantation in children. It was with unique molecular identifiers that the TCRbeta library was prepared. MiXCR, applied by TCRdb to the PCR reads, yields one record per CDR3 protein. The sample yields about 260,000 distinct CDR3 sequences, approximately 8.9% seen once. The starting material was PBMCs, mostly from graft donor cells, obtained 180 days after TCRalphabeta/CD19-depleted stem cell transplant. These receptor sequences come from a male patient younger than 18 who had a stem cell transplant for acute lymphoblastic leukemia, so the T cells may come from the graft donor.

The CDR3 bases are TGCAGCGTAGAGGGGACTAGCGGGGCCTACGAGCAGTACTTC. Translation: CSVEGTSGAYEQYF. The genes are TRBV29-1 and TRBJ2-7, with 13 bases lining up with TRBD2. CDR3 length: 14 residues. Germline-derived CDR1 and CDR2 are SQVTM and ANQGSEA. The V gene end was trimmed by 6 bases and the J gene end by 2 bases; junction bases not matched to a gene: 4.

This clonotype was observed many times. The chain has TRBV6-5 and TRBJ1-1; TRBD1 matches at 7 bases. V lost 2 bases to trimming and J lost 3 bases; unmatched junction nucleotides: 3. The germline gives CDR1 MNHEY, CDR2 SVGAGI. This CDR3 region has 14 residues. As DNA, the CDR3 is TGTGCCAGCAGTTACCAGGGGGGTGACACTGAAGCTTTCTTT. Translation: CASSYQGGDTEAFF.

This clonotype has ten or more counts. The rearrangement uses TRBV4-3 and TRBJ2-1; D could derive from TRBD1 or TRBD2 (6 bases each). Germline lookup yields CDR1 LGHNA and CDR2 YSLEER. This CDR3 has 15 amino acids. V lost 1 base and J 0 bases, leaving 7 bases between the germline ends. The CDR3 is CASSQGGASYNEQFF. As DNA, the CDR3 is TGCGCCAGCAGCCAAGGGGGGGCCTCCTACAATGAGCAGTTCTTC.